This T cell receptor beta chain was identified in a study of human T cells and chemical hapten exposure. Points on this clonotype: As yet, its antigen is unknown.

Time point reported: patch test 2, 6 weeks after DPC sensitization. Treatment here: therapeutic diphenylcyclopropenone sensitization with weekly scalp DPC. TCRdb itself ran the RACE reads through MiXCR, one entry per CDR3 protein. The sample lists some 150,000 distinct CDR3 sequences; over 9.5% were seen once. This CDR3 spans 18 amino acids. Losses at the gene ends were 2 bases for V and 0 bases for J; bases not matched to a gene: 10. The germline CDR1 and CDR2 sequences are LGHNA and YNFKEQ. The study, taken as a whole, reports: Expanded TCRs showed more large CDR3 clusters than pre-sensitization or healthy control sets.

This receptor was identified in a woman in her fifties or sixties with alopecia areata. Some clones in this sample may be carry-over from other donors' samples. The material sequenced was whole blood, taken in connection with sensitization to the hapten diphenylcyclopropenone (DPC). The gene calls are TRBV4-2 and TRBJ1-1; 9 bases are shared with TRBD1. The DNA for the CDR3 is TGTGCCAGCAGCCAATTAGGGACAGGGAACATCATGAACACTGAAGCTTTCTTT. It is translated as CASSQLGTGNIMNTEAFF.